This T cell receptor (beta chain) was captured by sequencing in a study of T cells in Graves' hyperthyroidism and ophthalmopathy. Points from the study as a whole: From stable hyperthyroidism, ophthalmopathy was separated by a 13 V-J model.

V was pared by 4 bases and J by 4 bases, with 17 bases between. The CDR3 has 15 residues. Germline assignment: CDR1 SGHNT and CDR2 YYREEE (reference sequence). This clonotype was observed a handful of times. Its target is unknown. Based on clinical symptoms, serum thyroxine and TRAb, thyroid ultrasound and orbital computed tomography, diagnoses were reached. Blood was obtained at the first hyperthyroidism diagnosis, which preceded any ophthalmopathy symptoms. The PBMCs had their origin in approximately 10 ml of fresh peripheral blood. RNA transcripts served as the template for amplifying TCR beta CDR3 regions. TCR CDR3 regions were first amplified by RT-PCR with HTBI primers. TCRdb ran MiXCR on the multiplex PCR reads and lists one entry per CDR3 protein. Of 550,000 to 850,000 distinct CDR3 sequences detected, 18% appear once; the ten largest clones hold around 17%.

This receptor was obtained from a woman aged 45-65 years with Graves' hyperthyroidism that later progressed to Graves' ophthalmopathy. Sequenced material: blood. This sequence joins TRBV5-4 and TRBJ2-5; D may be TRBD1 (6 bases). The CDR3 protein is CASSKPGTPGETQYF. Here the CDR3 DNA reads TGTGCCAGCAGCAAACCCGGGACACCGGGAGAGACCCAGTACTTC.